This TCR beta chain derives from a study of identical twins (dated by TCRdb to 2015 to 2016). The study in broad terms: The study deep-sequenced TCR alpha and beta repertoires from monozygotic twins, unrelated adults of various ages and cord blood to test whether fetal clonotypes persist. To rule out contamination, the twin experiments were replicated at different times with different library preparation protocols.

Points the paper makes about the study in general: Invariant T cells such as MAIT and iNKT could partly confound zero-insertion analyses, though diverse VJ usage argued against this for most clonotypes. Compared with coincidental sharing between unrelated individuals, out-of-frame TCR alpha sequences shared between twins had an excess of sequences with low generation probability. Excess twin sharing in beta out-of-frame sequences was weaker because fewer shared sequences lowered the signal-to-noise ratio. Abundant cord blood beta clonotypes had fewer insertions, young adult naive repertoires showed a similar but weaker trend, and memory repertoires showed no such trend. Because the same donors could not be followed over many years, conclusions were based on cross-sectional statistical analysis. In monozygotic twins, recombination models systematically underestimated out-of-frame TCR alpha sharing, but the models matched the sharing seen between unrelated individuals.

The library was produced with 5' RACE. TCRdb names Illumina HiSeq 2000 as the instrument used. A universal primer binding site was added through template switching, and the final cDNA carried a unique molecular identifier so that TCR cDNA molecules could be counted accurately. Specific primers in the conserved constant-segment region were used to synthesize first-strand cDNA for the TCR alpha and beta chains. To control for contamination, each cDNA library was double barcoded with a SMART-Mk sample barcode plus Illumina barcodes. TruSeq adapter sequences along with Illumina sample barcodes were introduced in two successive PCR steps. Sequencing of the TCR alpha and beta cDNA libraries was done on the Illumina HiSeq platform using custom primers. In the original analysis: MiGEC was used to process raw reads and extract unique molecular identifiers, and MiXCR was used to find CDR3 positions. For each individual, recombination models were inferred using an EM algorithm with the repgenHMM and IGoR tools. The tcR package in R was used for shared clonotype analysis, with sharing normalized by the product of cloneset sizes. To study raw recombination without the effects of thymic and clonal selection, out-of-frame nonproductive sequences were analyzed. The public reads were reprocessed in TCRdb via fastp at Q25 and MiXCR, keeping in-frame beta chains. Every entry covers one CDR3 protein and lists the most common genes and DNA from its rows. The V and J calls come from TCRdb's annotation, not from the publication. The sample has some 500,000 distinct CDR3 sequences on record, 14% of them singletons. The top ten constitute more than 0.5% of the sample.

Every donor was a healthy Caucasian. Three pairs of female monozygotic twins, all aged about 18 to 30 years, made up the twin cohort. CD4+ and CD8+ T cell populations were isolated with positive isolation kits from Invitrogen. This clonotype has only a few counts. Its antigen is currently not known. Base qualities are not recorded, but no much larger clone differs from it by a single base. These same records also appear under a second study, on yellow fever vaccine responses in identical twins. As noted in the second study: The authors reported that the T cell response to vaccination in identical twins appeared partly convergent and partly personalized. In identical twins, the study followed T cell clones that responded to the vaccine with precision.

This clonotype was obtained from a woman younger than 30 in good health. The sample consisted of CD4+ T cells sorted from blood.

The DNA sequence follows: TGTGCCAGCAGTTTGCTAGCGGGACCTGAGCAGTTCTTC. It codes for CASSLLAGPEQFF. This chain joins TRBV12-3 or TRBV12-4 to TRBJ2-1; TRBD2 matches 9 bases in the middle. Including the terminal cysteine and phenylalanine, the CDR3 comprises 13 residues. Just the 39-base CDR3 DNA is kept, in frame starting at base 1. Germline trimming amounts to 3 bases on V and 9 bases on J, with 3 as the count of junction bases outside the gene matches.